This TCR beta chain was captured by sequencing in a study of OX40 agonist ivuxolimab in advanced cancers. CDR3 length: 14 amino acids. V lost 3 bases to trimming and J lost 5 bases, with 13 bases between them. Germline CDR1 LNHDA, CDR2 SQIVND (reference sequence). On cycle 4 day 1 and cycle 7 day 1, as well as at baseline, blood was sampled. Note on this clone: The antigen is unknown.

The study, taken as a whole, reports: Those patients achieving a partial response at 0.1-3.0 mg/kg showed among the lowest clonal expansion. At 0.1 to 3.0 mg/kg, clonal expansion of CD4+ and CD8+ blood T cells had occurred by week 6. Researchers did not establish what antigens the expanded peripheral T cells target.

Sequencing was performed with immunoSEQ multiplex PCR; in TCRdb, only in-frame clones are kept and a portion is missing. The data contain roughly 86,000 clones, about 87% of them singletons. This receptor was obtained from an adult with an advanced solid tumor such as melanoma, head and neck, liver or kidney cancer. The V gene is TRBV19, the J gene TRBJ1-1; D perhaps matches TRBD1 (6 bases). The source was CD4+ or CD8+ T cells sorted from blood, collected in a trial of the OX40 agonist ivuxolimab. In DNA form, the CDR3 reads TGTGCCAGTAGTATCGGCAGGGGAGGGACTGAAGCTTTCTTT. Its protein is CASSIGRGGTEAFF.